The clone carrying this T cell receptor (beta chain) was counted a few times. The target antigen is unknown. For the library, individual cDNA molecules each received unique molecular identifiers. Original data processing: With a range of about 23,224 to 750,000, the median per sample was 95,638 TCRs. Each CDR3 protein is one row after TCRdb ran MiXCR on the reads. For this entry, the V and J calls and clone size follow TCRdb and not the study's own pipeline. This sample has about 120,000 distinct CDR3 sequences; approximately 9% occur once, and the top ten carry about 1.4%. Trimming shortened V by 7 bases and J by 0 bases, and 20 bases separated the two germline ends. Germline loops: CDR1 MNHEY, CDR2 SVGEGT. The CDR3 runs 17 residues. The template was total RNA from unfractionated whole blood. The data were taken from a study of human T cells and chemical hapten exposure. Study-wide findings and caveats: With DPC sensitization, TCRs exceeding 1 in 1000 frequency showed no change.

The clonotype originates from a human donor in good health. Some clones in this sample may be carry-over from other donors' samples. The chain carries TRBV6-2 or TRBV6-3 and TRBJ2-3; no definite D call. Source material: whole blood. CDR3 amino acids: CASTFSDGVFSTDTQYF. DNA for the CDR3: TGTGCCAGCACGTTCTCTGACGGAGTTTTTAGCACAGATACGCAGTATTTT.